This is a list of T cell receptor beta chains from one sample in a study of blood T cell repertoires in COVID-19. Method: immunoSEQ multiplex PCR; TCRdb's copy keeps in-frame clones and lacks some. The sample shows some 200,000 clones, roughly nine tenths of them seen only once. The sequencing input was peripheral blood. The receptors derive from a woman aged 60-75 years with COVID-19, enrolled during active disease. Both conserved end residues are part of each CDR3. D genes are given only for firm matches. The listing skips clone size in some rows; elsewhere it reads once, few, many or a size class.

j_gene	d_gene	v_gene	abundance	CDR3nt	CDR3aa
TRBJ1-5	TRBD1	TRBV5-1	-	TGCGCCAGCAGCCCGCTAGGGGGCCCTGGACAGCCCCAGCATTTT	CASSPLGGPGQPQHF
TRBJ2-1	TRBD1	TRBV2	-	TGTGCCAGCAATACCAAACAGGGGAGTGAGCAGTTCTTC	CASNTKQGSEQFF
TRBJ1-2	TRBD1	TRBV30	-	TGTGCCTGGAGCGCGGGACAGGGTGGCTACACCTTC	CAWSAGQGGYTF
TRBJ1-3	-	TRBV6-5	-	TGTGCCAGCAGCCGAGGACCGGGAGGGAACACCATATATTTT	CASSRGPGGNTIYF
TRBJ2-1	-	TRBV9	-	TGTGCCAGCAGCGCCTCTGGGGGGAGTCATAATGAGCAGTTCTTC	CASSASGGSHNEQFF
TRBJ1-6	-	TRBV19	-	TGTGCCAGTAGTATACAGGGGATTTCACCCCTCCACTTT	CASSIQGISPLHF
TRBJ2-7	-	TRBV7-2	-	TGTGCCAGCAGCACTACAGGGTCCTACGAGCAGTACTTC	CASSTTGSYEQYF
TRBJ2-1	-	TRBV7-2	few	TGTGCCAGCAGCTTAGTAGTGACAGCCTACAATGAGCAGTTCTTC	CASSLVVTAYNEQFF
TRBJ2-7	-	TRBV11-1	few	TGTGCCAGCAGCTTAGAGGTTCGAAGCGACGAGCAGTACTTC	CASSLEVRSDEQYF
TRBJ2-3	TRBD2	TRBV19	-	TGTGCCACCGCACGGACTAGCGGGGTAACAGATACGCAGTATTTT	CATARTSGVTDTQYF
TRBJ2-7	-	TRBV6-6	few	TGTGCCAGCTCCGACTCGAGCTCCTACGAGCAGTACTTC	CASSDSSSYEQYF
TRBJ2-7	-	TRBV29-1	-	TGCAGCGTTGCGGCAGCGGGCCTCTCCTACGAGCAGTACTTC	CSVAAAGLSYEQYF
TRBJ2-3	-	TRBV12-2	-	TGTGCAAGTCGCTTAAAGCTCGCGGGAGGCCGCACAGATACGCAGTATTTT	CASRLKLAGGRTDTQYF
TRBJ1-1	-	TRBV30	-	TGTGCCTGGATCCCCACCAAGGGGGCTTTCTTT	CAWIPTKGAFF
TRBJ1-6	-	TRBV19	-	TGTGCCAGTAAAGGACAGTTTGATAATTCACCCCTCCACTTT	CASKGQFDNSPLHF
TRBJ2-7	-	TRBV12-3/TRBV12-4	-	TGTGCCAGCAGTTTAGCATCGGGGTGGGAGCAGTACTTC	CASSLASGWEQYF
TRBJ2-1	TRBD2	TRBV18	-	TGTGCCAGCTCCAGGGGACTAGCGGGAGACGCGGGTGAGCAGTTCTTC	CASSRGLAGDAGEQFF
TRBJ2-7	-	TRBV10-1	-	TGCGCCAGCAGTGAAGACTTATCTTCCTACGAGCAGTACTTC	CASSEDLSSYEQYF
TRBJ1-4	-	TRBV7-2	-	TGTGCCAGCAGCAGGAGGACAGTTACAGAAAAACTGTTTTTT	CASSRRTVTEKLFF
TRBJ2-3	-	TRBV6-5	-	TGTGCCAGCACTCGACATAACTCGGATACGCAGTATTTT	CASTRHNSDTQYF
TRBJ1-1	-	TRBV18	-	TGTGCCAGCTCCCAGACAGCGAAACTGGGTGAAGCTTTCTTT	CASSQTAKLGEAFF
TRBJ2-7	-	TRBV6-5	-	TGTGCCAGCAGTCGAGGCCAGGGGTTATACGAGCAGTACTTC	CASSRGQGLYEQYF
TRBJ2-2	-	TRBV30	once	TGTGCCTGGAGTCCTGGGGGCAACACCGGGGAGCTGTTTTTT	CAWSPGGNTGELFF
TRBJ2-7	-	TRBV29-1	-	TGCAGCGTTGAACTCGCCTACGAGCAGTACTTC	CSVELAYEQYF
TRBJ2-1	TRBD1	TRBV12-3/TRBV12-4	-	TGTGCCAGCAGTTCCTTACAGGGGGCTGAGCAGTTCTTC	CASSSLQGAEQFF
TRBJ2-6	-	TRBV5-1	-	TGCGCCAGCAGCTTGGTTGGGCGCTCTGGGGCCAACGTCCTGACTTTC	CASSLVGRSGANVLTF
TRBJ1-5	-	TRBV9	-	TGTGCCAGCAGCCCCGGGGGGGGAGAGTATCAGCCCCAGCATTTT	CASSPGGGEYQPQHF
TRBJ1-5	TRBD1	TRBV24-1	few	TGTGCCACCTCCCGACAGGGACATCAGCCCCAGCATTTT	CATSRQGHQPQHF
TRBJ1-2	-	TRBV6-5	-	TGTGCCAGCAGGCAGGGTTCGAACTATGGCTACACCTTC	CASRQGSNYGYTF
TRBJ2-7	-	TRBV11-3	-	TGTGCCAGCAGCCTATCGACAGGAACCTACGAGCAGTACTTC	CASSLSTGTYEQYF
TRBJ2-2	TRBD2	TRBV4-2	-	TGTGCCAGCAGCCCCCGAGACGGGAGGGATATAACCGGGGAGCTGTTTTTT	CASSPRDGRDITGELFF
TRBJ1-2	-	TRBV10-3	-	TGTGCCATCAGGCCGGACAGTGAAAACTATGGCTACACCTTC	CAIRPDSENYGYTF
TRBJ2-1	TRBD2	TRBV11-2	-	TGTGCCAGCAGCCTGACTAGCGGGAGACTTGATGAGCAGTTCTTC	CASSLTSGRLDEQFF
TRBJ2-1	TRBD2	TRBV14	few	TGTGCCAGCAGCCAAAACGGCCGGGAGGCTTACGAGCAGTTCTTC	CASSQNGREAYEQFF
TRBJ2-5	TRBD2	TRBV5-1	-	TGCGCCAGCAGCTTTAGCGGGGAGGAGACCCAGTACTTC	CASSFSGEETQYF
TRBJ1-2	TRBD1	TRBV11-3	-	TGTGCCAGCAGCGCGGACAGGACTACCTATGGCTACACCTTC	CASSADRTTYGYTF
TRBJ2-7	TRBD2	TRBV15	-	TGTGCCACCAGCAGAGGAGGGGCTAGCGGGAGCTACGAGCAGTACTTC	CATSRGGASGSYEQYF
TRBJ1-5	-	TRBV7-8	-	TGTGCCAGCAGCTCCACAGGGAATTATCAGCCCCAGCATTTT	CASSSTGNYQPQHF
TRBJ1-2	-	TRBV5-6	once	TGTGCCAGCAGCTTGGGCAGGCTCTATGGCTACACCTTC	CASSLGRLYGYTF
TRBJ1-5	-	TRBV12-5	-	TGTGCTAGTGGTTCGGGGAGGGGTCAGCCCCAGCATTTT	CASGSGRGQPQHF
TRBJ2-2	TRBD2	TRBV10-3	-	TGTGCCATCAGTGAGTCGGGAGCGGGAGGTCCGAACACCGGGGAGCTGTTTTTT	CAISESGAGGPNTGELFF
TRBJ2-7	-	TRBV20-1	-	TGCAGTGTGACAGTCTCCTACGAGCAGTACTTC	CSVTVSYEQYF
TRBJ2-7	TRBD1	TRBV10-3	-	TGTGCCATCCAAGCAGGGGGCGAGCAGTACTTC	CAIQAGGEQYF
TRBJ2-5	-	TRBV6-2/TRBV6-3	-	TGTGCCAGCAGCCTAGGCGGCTATCAAGAGACCCAGTACTTC	CASSLGGYQETQYF
TRBJ1-1	-	TRBV30	once	TGTGCCTGGATTCGGGATACCCCCATGAACACTGAAGCTTTCTTT	CAWIRDTPMNTEAFF
TRBJ2-3	-	TRBV18	-	TGTGCCAGCTCACCACCCGGACACTTCCCGCCGTATTTT	CASSPPGHFPPYF
TRBJ1-6	TRBD1	TRBV5-1	-	TGCGCCAGCAGCCGCTCAGACAGGGGATATAATTCACCCCTCCACTTT	CASSRSDRGYNSPLHF
TRBJ2-3	TRBD2	TRBV20-1	-	TGCAGTGCTAGTAGTCTAGCGGGAACAGATACGCAGTATTTT	CSASSLAGTDTQYF
TRBJ1-1	-	TRBV27	few	TGTGCCAGCAGTTTATATGAGGGATCGGGTCTCACTGAAGCTTTCTTT	CASSLYEGSGLTEAFF
TRBJ2-1	TRBD2	TRBV6-2/TRBV6-3	-	TGTGCCAGCAGTCCCCTGGGGGGGGGTTGGTCCTACAATGAGCAGTTCTTC	CASSPLGGGWSYNEQFF
TRBJ2-1	TRBD2	TRBV9	once	TGTGCCAGCAGCGTAGGCCGTGGGGGGGTTTACAATGAGCAGTTCTTC	CASSVGRGGVYNEQFF